These 23 T cell receptor beta chains came from one sample sequenced in a study of blood T cell repertoires in COVID-19. Using immunoSEQ multiplex PCR, the repertoire was profiled, and TCRdb retains in-frame clones only, with some absent. This sample has around 500,000 clones, with roughly nine tenths found just once. Sequencing was performed on PBMCs or T cells enriched from blood (not recorded which). Receptors were obtained from a woman aged 55-70 years who had recovered from COVID-19.

The chain links TRBV19 to TRBJ2-2; D call uncertain. From germline, CDR1 is LNHDA and CDR2 SQIVND (reference sequence). Trimming stripped 3 bases from V and 4 bases from J, with 6 bases between. This CDR3 has 13 amino acids. CDR3 region: CASSMYGTGELFF. CDR3 bases: TGTGCCAGTAGTATGTACGGCACCGGGGAGCTGTTTTTT.

The rearrangement joins TRBV15 to TRBJ1-6; the match to TRBD1 covers 7 bases. The germline V gene has CDR1 LNHNV and CDR2 YYDKDF (reference sequence). This CDR3 contains 15 residues. After removal of 1 base from V and 4 bases from J, the junction contained 1 base not matched to a gene. This chain's CDR3 is CATSRAGQYNSPLHF. The CDR3 DNA is TGTGCCACCAGCAGAGCGGGACAGTATAATTCACCCCTCCACTTT. The full variable domain, in which reference TRBV15 and TRBJ1-6 provide the parts outside the CDR3, is DAMVIQNPRYQVTQFGKPVTLSCSQTLNHNVMYWYQQKSSQAPKLLFHYYDKDFNNEADTPDNFQSRRPNTSFCFLDIRSPGLGDTAMYLCATSRAGQYNSPLHFGNGTRLTVT.

V gene TRBV5-4 combines with J gene TRBJ1-6, with TRBD1 matching 10 bases. V shed 1 base and J 1 base; nucleotides not matched to a gene: 11. Germline-derived CDR1 and CDR2 are SGHNT and YYREEE (reference sequence). The CDR3 loop spans 20 amino acids. For the CDR3, the DNA is TGTGCCAGCAGCTTGTGGAGGGGACAGGGGATTATGTCCTATAATTCACCCCTCCACTTT. Its translation: CASSLWRGQGIMSYNSPLHF.

Notes on this clone: The sample has other DNA sequences that encode this CDR3 too. The chain joins TRBV15 to TRBJ1-5, with TRBD1 matching 7 bases. Trimming at V came to 3 bases and at J to 0 bases, leaving 5 bases not matched to a gene. CDR1 and CDR2 (germline): LNHNV, YYDKDF (reference sequence). The CDR3 extends over 16 amino acids. In DNA, the CDR3 is TGTGCCACCAGCAGGGTGGGACAGACTAGCAATCAGCCCCAGCATTTT. Residues: CATSRVGQTSNQPQHF.

The rearrangement joins TRBV11-2 to TRBJ2-3, with TRBD2 as a possible D gene (6 bases). Germline CDR1 and CDR2: SGHAT and FQNNGV. V was trimmed by 5 bases and J by 6 bases, leaving 15 bases between them. This CDR3 region has 14 residues. CDR3 loop: CASSRGGLGDTQYF. DNA for the CDR3: TGTGCCAGCAGCCGTGGGGGGTTGGGGGATACGCAGTATTTT.

In DNA, the CDR3 is TGTGCCAGCAGCCAAGTAGGACTAGCGACGGTGCGGTTCTTC. This translates into CASSQVGLATVRFF. V is TRBV3-1 (or the pseudogene TRBV3-2) and J is TRBJ2-1, with 9 bases matching TRBD2. CDR1 is LGHDT and CDR2 is YNNKEL in the germline V gene (reference sequence). The CDR3 runs 14 residues. Losses at the gene ends were 1 base for V and 15 bases for J; bases not matched to a gene: 10.

This clone was seen once. This sequence joins TRBV5-1 and TRBJ1-1; unclear D gene. The germline CDR1 and CDR2 sequences are SGHRS and YFSETQ. V lost 4 bases, J lost 7 bases, and 20 bases lay in between. This CDR3 spans 15 amino acids. The CDR3 is CASSLTPGPEDEAFF. Here the CDR3 DNA reads TGCGCCAGCAGCCTCACCCCTGGTCCCGAGGATGAAGCTTTCTTT. Full variable domain (missing parts from reference TRBV5-1 and TRBJ1-1): KAGVTQTPRYLIKTRGQQVTLSCSPISGHRSVSWYQQTPGQGLQFLFEYFSETQRNKGNFPGRFSGRQFSNSRSEMNVSTLELGDSALYLCASSLTPGPEDEAFFGQGTRLTVV.

The chain carries TRBV2 and TRBJ1-6; TRBD1 might be the D (5 bases). Between the trimmed V and J ends, which lost 4 bases and 10 bases, there was a span of 17 bases. In germline, CDR1 is SNHLY, CDR2 FYNNEI. There are 15 residues in the CDR3. In DNA, the CDR3 is TGTGCCAGCAGTGGTTCCGGGGGACCCAAGTCACCCCTCCACTTT. Translating it yields CASSGSGGPKSPLHF.

This chain uses TRBV10-3 with TRBJ1-2, with D uncertain. This CDR3 has 14 amino acids. Trimming took 0 bases from V and 2 from J, leaving 7 bases between them. Germline values: CDR1 ENHRY, CDR2 SYGVKD. For the CDR3, the DNA is TGTGCCATCAGTGAGTCCCCAGAAAACTATGGCTACACCTTC. Translation gives CAISESPENYGYTF.

The chain uses TRBV9 and TRBJ1-2; unclear D gene. CDR1 is SGDLS and CDR2 is YYNGEE in the germline V gene. V was pared by 0 bases and J by 8 bases, with 11 bases between. The CDR3 has 13 amino acids. The CDR3 loop reads CASSVAGDFGYTF. CDR3 DNA sequence: TGTGCCAGCAGCGTAGCCGGGGATTTCGGCTACACCTTC.

This chain uses TRBV7-2 with TRBJ1-1; D remains unclear. V was clipped by 2 bases and J by 1 base, with 5 bases between them. This CDR3 region has 13 residues. The germline V gene has CDR1 SGHTA and CDR2 FQGNSA. The CDR3 DNA follows: TGTGCCAGCAGCTTACAGCGGAACACTGAAGCTTTCTTT. Encoded protein: CASSLQRNTEAFF.

This clone appeared once. The V and J genes are TRBV3-1 (or the pseudogene TRBV3-2) and TRBJ2-3; 8 nucleotides match TRBD2. Germline loops: CDR1 LGHDT, CDR2 YNNKEL (reference sequence). V dropped 0 bases and J dropped 3; count of bases not matched to a gene: 5. The length of the CDR3 is 16 residues. CDR3 residues: CASSQDSVAGTDTQYF. CDR3 in DNA: TGTGCCAGCAGCCAAGATTCGGTAGCGGGGACAGATACGCAGTATTTT.

This sequence joins TRBV4-1 and TRBJ2-1; D is possibly TRBD2 (6 bases). This CDR3 is 15 amino acids long. Germline V gene data show CDR1 as MGHRA and CDR2 as YSYEKL. The V and J ends lost 4 bases and 7 bases respectively, with 17 bases between them. The CDR3 protein is CASSLIAGGENEQFF. For the CDR3, the DNA is TGCGCCAGCAGCCTTATTGCTGGCGGGGAAAATGAGCAGTTCTTC.

The rearrangement joins TRBV5-5 to TRBJ2-7; 7 bases are shared with TRBD1. With V trimmed by 2 bases and J by 4 bases, 3 bases remained unmatched. The CDR3 runs to 13 residues. Germline-derived CDR1 and CDR2 are SGHKS and YYEKEE (reference sequence). CDR3 in DNA: TGTGCCAGCAGCTTTGGACAGGCGTACGAGCAGTACGTC. Protein sequence: CASSFGQAYEQYV.

The J gene is TRBJ2-5, the V gene TRBV30; 9 bases agree with TRBD1. Germline CDR1 and CDR2: GTSNPN and SVGIG (reference sequence). V was pared by 6 bases and J by 1 base, with 9 bases of the junction left unmatched. This CDR3 comprises 15 residues. The CDR3 sequence is CACQFRDRAQETQYF. DNA of the CDR3: TGTGCCTGCCAATTTCGGGACAGGGCCCAAGAGACCCAGTACTTC.

The rearrangement joins TRBV12-5 to TRBJ2-1, with TRBD2 identical over 16 bases. The germline gives CDR1 LGHNT, CDR2 FRNRAP. V gave up 5 bases and J gave up 4 bases; unmatched junction bases: 17. CDR3 length: 21 residues. The CDR3 DNA sequence: TGTGCTAGTGGTCCCACCCCGGGACTAGCGGGGGGGCTTGGGCTTTACAATGAGCAGTTCTTC. Its translation: CASGPTPGLAGGLGLYNEQFF.

J is TRBJ1-1 and V is TRBV2, with D possibly matching TRBD1 (5 bases). V gave up 7 bases and J gave up 0 bases, with 18 bases separating them. This CDR3 comprises 16 residues. CDR1 and CDR2 (germline): SNHLY, FYNNEI. This chain's CDR3 is CASIGTDRWVNTEAFF. The CDR3 coding sequence is TGTGCCAGCATCGGTACCGACAGATGGGTGAACACTGAAGCTTTCTTT.

The rearrangement uses TRBV19 and TRBJ1-3; TRBD1 aligns across 7 bases. The CDR3 is 13 residues long. CDR1 and CDR2 from the germline V gene are LNHDA and SQIVND (reference sequence). Trimming at V came to 8 bases and at J to 3 bases, leaving 4 bases not matched to a gene. CDR3 protein: CASSGQNGNTIYF. Here the CDR3 DNA reads TGTGCCAGTTCGGGACAGAATGGAAACACCATATATTTT.

CDR3 loop: CASSEVGQGEGYTF. CDR3 coding DNA: TGTGCCAGCAGTGAAGTCGGACAGGGTGAAGGCTACACCTTC. This sequence joins TRBV2 and TRBJ1-2; 8 bases are shared with TRBD1. The germline V gene has CDR1 SNHLY and CDR2 FYNNEI. The length of the CDR3 is 14 residues. V shed 1 base, J shed 8 bases, and the junction held 6 bases outside the gene matches.

This chain links TRBV7-8 with TRBJ2-6; no firm D call. Germline V gives CDR1 SGHVS, CDR2 FQNEAQ. V was shortened by 5 bases and J by 4 bases, with 9 bases between the two germline ends. There are 14 residues in the CDR3. The CDR3 protein is CASSQTRGANVLTF. CDR3 DNA: TGTGCCAGCAGCCAAACGCGGGGGGCCAACGTCCTGACTTTC.

This clone was seen only once. The J gene is TRBJ2-3, the V gene TRBV13, with TRBD2 matching over 8 bases. The CDR3 totals 14 residues. Germline CDR1 PRHDT, CDR2 FYEKMQ (reference sequence). The V segment lost 6 bases and the J segment 6 bases; nucleotides outside the gene matches: 8. CDR3 protein: CASRERGMVDTQYF. CDR3 DNA: TGTGCCAGCAGAGAGCGGGGGATGGTTGATACGCAGTATTTT. The full variable domain, rest sourced from reference TRBV13 and TRBJ2-3, is AAGVIQSPRHLIKEKRETATLKCYPIPRHDTVYWYQQGPGQDPQFLISFYEKMQSDKGSIPDRFSAQQFSDYHSELNMSSLELGDSALYFCASRERGMVDTQYFGPGTRLTVL.

The genes are TRBV2 and TRBJ1-1, with 8 bases that match TRBD1. V gave up 4 bases and J gave up 6 bases; unmatched junction bases: 10. The CDR3 spans 15 residues. CDR1 and CDR2 (germline): SNHLY, FYNNEI. DNA for the CDR3: TGTGCCAGCAGTGTCCAGGGGGCGTCTCTCTCTGAAGCTTTCTTT. Its protein is CASSVQGASLSEAFF.

The chain joins TRBV18 to TRBJ2-3, with a weak D call TRBD2 (6 bases). In germline, CDR1 is KGHSH, CDR2 LQKENI. The CDR3 contains 16 residues. With 3 bases removed from V and 2 bases from J, the gap between germline ends came to 15 bases. The CDR3 loop reads CASSPFAGRDTDTQYF. The CDR3 DNA reads TGTGCCAGCTCACCCTTCGCTGGGCGGGACACAGATACGCAGTATTTT.